This T cell receptor beta chain was sequenced during a study of vaccination effects on CD4 cells after COVID-19. Using viral peptide pools, the ViraFEST assay grew out antigen-specific CD4+ T cells prior to sequencing. Following an approximately eleven-day culture, CD4+ T cells were purified. All vaccine recipients tested negative for nucleocapsid antibodies and had never contracted SARS-CoV-2 infection. They grew under 2.5 million PBMC in each well, adding 8.5 to 10 IU/ml IL-2 and 10 ug/ml peptides. Trimming removed 1 base at V and 10 bases at J, with 16 bases between. CDR3 size: 15 residues. The germline CDR1 and CDR2 sequences are MNHNS and SASEGT. Study results and limitations: The study had few convalescent patients and no early post-infection timepoints.

Sequencing used immunoSEQ multiplex PCR; TCRdb keeps in-frame clones, though not all of them. The sample has roughly 63,000 clones, about 80% seen once; the top ten hold 9% to 15%. About this clone: Its antigen remains unidentified.

The material was CD4+ T cells from PBMCs cultured with SARS-CoV-2 spike peptides, obtained before COVID-19 vaccination. The receptor's source is a human donor who received a COVID-19 vaccine. The V and J genes are TRBV6-1 and TRBJ1-4, with a weak D call TRBD1 (5 bases). The CDR3 DNA reads as TGTGCCAGCAGTGAAGAAGGCGGAGGGGTGGGAAAACTGTTTTTT. Residues: CASSEEGGGVGKLFF.